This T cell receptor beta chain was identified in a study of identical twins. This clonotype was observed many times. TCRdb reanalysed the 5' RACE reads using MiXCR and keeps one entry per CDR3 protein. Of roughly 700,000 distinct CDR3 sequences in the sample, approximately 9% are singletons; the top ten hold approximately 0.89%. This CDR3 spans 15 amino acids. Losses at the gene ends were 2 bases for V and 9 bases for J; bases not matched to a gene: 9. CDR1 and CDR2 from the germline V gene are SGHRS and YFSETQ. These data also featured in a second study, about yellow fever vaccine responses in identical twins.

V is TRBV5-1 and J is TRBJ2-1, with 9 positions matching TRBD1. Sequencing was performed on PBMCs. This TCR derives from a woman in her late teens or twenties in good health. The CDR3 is CASSLPGQGFSEQFF. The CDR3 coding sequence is TGCGCCAGCAGCTTACCGGGACAGGGATTTAGTGAGCAGTTCTTC. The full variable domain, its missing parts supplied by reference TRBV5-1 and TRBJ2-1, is KAGVTQTPRYLIKTRGQQVTLSCSPISGHRSVSWYQQTPGQGLQFLFEYFSETQRNKGNFPGRFSGRQFSNSRSEMNVSTLELGDSALYLCASSLPGQGFSEQFFGPGTRLTVL.